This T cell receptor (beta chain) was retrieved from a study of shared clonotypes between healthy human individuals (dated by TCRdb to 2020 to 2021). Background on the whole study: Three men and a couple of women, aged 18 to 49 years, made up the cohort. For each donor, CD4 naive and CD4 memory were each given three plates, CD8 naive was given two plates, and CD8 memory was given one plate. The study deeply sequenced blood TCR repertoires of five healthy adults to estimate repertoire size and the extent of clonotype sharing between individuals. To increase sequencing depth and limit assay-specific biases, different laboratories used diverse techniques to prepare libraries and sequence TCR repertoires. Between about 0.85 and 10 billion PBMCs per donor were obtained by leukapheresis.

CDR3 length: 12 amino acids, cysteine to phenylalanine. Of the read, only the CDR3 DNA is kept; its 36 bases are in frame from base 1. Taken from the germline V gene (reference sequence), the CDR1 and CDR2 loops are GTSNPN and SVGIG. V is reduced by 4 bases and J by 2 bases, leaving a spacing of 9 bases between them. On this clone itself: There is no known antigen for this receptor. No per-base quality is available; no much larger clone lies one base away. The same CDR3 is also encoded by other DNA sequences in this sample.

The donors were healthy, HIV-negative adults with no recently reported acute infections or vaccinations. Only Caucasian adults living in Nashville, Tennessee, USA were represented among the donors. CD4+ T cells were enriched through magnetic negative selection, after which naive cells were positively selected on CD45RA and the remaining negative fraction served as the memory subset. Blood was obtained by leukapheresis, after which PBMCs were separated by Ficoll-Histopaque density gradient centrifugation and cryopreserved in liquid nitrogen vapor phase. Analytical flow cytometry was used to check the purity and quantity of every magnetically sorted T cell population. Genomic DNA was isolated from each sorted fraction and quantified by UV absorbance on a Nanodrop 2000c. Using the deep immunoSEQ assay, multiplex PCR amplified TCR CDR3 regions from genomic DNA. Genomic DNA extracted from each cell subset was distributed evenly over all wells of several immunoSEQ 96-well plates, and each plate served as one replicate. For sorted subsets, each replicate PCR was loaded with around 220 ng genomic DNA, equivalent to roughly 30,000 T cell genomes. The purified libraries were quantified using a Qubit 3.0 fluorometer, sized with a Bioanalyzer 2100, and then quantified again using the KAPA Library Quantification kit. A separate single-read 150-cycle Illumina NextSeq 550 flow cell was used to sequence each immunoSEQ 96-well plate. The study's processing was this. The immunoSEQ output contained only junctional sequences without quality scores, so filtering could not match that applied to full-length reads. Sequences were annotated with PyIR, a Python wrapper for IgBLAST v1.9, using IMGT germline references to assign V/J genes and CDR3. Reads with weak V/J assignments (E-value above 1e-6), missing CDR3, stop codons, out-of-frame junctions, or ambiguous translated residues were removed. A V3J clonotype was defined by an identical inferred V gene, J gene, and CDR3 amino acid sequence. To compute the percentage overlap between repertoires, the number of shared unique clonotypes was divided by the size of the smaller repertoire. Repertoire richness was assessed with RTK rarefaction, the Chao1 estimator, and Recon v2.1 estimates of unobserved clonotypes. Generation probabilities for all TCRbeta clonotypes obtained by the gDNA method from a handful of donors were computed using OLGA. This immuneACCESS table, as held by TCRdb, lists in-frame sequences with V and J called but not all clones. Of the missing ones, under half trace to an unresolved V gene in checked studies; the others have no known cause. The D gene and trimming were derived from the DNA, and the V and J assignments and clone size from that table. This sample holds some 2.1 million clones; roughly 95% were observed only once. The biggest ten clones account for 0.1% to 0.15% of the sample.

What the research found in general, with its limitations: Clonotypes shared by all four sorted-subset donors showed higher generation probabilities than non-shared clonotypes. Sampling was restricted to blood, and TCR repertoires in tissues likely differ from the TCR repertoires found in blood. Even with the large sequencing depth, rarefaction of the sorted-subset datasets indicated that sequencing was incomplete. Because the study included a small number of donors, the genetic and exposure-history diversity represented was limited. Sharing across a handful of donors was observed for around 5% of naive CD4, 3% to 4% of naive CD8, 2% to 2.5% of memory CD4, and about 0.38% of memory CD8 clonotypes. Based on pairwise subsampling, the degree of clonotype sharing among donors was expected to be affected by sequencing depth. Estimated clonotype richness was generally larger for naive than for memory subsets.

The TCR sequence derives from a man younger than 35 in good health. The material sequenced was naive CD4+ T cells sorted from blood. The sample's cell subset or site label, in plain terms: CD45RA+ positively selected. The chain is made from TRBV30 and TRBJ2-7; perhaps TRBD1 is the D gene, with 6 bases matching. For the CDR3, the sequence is CAWKQGAYEQYF. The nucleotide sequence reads TGTGCCTGGAAACAGGGTGCCTACGAGCAGTACTTC.